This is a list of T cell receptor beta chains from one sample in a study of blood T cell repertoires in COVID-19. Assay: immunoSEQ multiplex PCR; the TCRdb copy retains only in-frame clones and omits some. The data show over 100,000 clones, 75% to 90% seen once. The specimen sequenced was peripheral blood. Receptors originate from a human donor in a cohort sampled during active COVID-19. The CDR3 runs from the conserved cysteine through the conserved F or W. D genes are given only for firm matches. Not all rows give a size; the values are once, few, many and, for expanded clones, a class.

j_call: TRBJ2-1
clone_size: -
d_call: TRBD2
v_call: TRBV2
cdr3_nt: TGTGCCAGCAGCCTAGGACTAGATAGCAATGAGCAGTTCTTC
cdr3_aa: CASSLGLDSNEQFF

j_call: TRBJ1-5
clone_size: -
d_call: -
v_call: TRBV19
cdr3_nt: TGTGCCAGTAGTATTCAATGGCCGAGCAATCAGCCCCAGCATTTT
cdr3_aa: CASSIQWPSNQPQHF

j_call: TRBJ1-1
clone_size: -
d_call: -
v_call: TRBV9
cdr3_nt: TGTGCCAGCAGCCCGAGTTACGCTGAAGCTTTCTTT
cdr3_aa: CASSPSYAEAFF

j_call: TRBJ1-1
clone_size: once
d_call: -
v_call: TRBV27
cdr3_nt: TGTGCCAGCAGGGTGACAGGTAGATCGAACACTGAAGCTTTCTTT
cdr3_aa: CASRVTGRSNTEAFF

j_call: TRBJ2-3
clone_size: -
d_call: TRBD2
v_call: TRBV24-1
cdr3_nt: TGTGCCACGACAGCGGGGGGTTCAGATACGCAGTATTTT
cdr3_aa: CATTAGGSDTQYF

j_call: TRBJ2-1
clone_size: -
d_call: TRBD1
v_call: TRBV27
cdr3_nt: TGTGCCAGCAGTTTAAATCCGGGACAGAGGCCTTACAATGAGCAGTTCTTC
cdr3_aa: CASSLNPGQRPYNEQFF

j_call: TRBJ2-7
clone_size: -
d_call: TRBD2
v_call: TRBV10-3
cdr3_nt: TGTGCCATCAGTGAGTCTTTATATGGCGGGGGGCCGTACGAGCAGTACTTC
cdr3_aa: CAISESLYGGGPYEQYF

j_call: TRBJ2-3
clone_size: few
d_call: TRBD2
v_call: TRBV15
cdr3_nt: TGTGCCACCAGCAGAGAGGGGTGGGCTAGCGGGAGCAGGAGAGATACGCAGTATTTT
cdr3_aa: CATSREGWASGSRRDTQYF

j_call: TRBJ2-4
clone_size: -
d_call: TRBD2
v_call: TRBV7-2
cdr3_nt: TGTGCCAGCAGCCGCCGGACTAGCGGGATTGACATTCAGTACTTC
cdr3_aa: CASSRRTSGIDIQYF

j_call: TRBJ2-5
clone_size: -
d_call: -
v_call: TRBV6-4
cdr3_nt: TGTGCCAGCAGTGACTCGAGGCAGGGAGAGACCCAGTACTTC
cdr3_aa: CASSDSRQGETQYF

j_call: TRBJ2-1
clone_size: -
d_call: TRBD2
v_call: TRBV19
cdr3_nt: TGTGCCAGTAGTAGTACTAGCGGGAGGTTAGATGAGCAGTTCTTC
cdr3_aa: CASSSTSGRLDEQFF

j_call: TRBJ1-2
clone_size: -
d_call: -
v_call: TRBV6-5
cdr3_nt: TGTGCCAGCACTCCCGGACAGTACTATGGCTACACCTTC
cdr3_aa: CASTPGQYYGYTF

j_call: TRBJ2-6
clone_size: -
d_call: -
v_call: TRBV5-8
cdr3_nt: TGTGCCAGCAGCTTGTGGGCCAGGTACAGCTCTGGGGCCAACGTCCTGACTTTC
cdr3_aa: CASSLWARYSSGANVLTF

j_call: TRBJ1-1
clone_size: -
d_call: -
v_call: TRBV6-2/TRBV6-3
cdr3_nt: TGTGCCAGCAGTTACTCTTGGACACCGGAAGCTTTCTTT
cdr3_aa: CASSYSWTPEAFF

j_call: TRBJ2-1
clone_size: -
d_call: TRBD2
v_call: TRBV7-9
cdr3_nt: TGTGCCAGCAGCTTAACTAGCGGGAACAATGAGCAGTTCTTC
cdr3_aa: CASSLTSGNNEQFF

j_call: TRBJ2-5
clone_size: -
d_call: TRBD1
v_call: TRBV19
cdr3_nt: TGTGCCAGTAGTAGTTTCGGGACAGGGGAGCCCAACCAAGAGACCCAGTACTTC
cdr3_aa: CASSSFGTGEPNQETQYF

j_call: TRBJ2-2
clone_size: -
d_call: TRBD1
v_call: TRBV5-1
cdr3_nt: TGCGCCAGCAGCTCGGGTCCAAGACAGGGAGACACCGGGGAGCTGTTTTTT
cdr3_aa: CASSSGPRQGDTGELFF

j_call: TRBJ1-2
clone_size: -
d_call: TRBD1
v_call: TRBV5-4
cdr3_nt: TGTGCCAGCAGAACGGACAGGGGCTATGGCTACACCTTC
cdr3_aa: CASRTDRGYGYTF

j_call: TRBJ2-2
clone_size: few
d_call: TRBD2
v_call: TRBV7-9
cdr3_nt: TGTGCCAGCAGCTTACCTTTTAGACTAGCGGGTCGCACCGGGGAGCTGTTTTTT
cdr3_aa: CASSLPFRLAGRTGELFF

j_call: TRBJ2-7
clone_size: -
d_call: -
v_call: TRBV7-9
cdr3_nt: TGTGCCAGCAGCTTCGGCGGAATCTCCTACGAGCAGTACTTC
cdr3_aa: CASSFGGISYEQYF

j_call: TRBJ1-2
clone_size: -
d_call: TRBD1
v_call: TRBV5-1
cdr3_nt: TGCGCCAGCGGGACAGGGGGCGCGTTCTATGGCTACACCTTC
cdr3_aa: CASGTGGAFYGYTF

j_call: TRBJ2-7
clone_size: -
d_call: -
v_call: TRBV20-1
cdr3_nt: TGCAGTGCCCAGCGAAACGAGCAGTACTTC
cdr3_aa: CSAQRNEQYF

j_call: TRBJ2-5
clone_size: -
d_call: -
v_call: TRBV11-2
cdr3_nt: TGTGCCAGCAGCTTAGGGGCAGGGATCCAAGAGACCCAGTACTTC
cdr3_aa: CASSLGAGIQETQYF

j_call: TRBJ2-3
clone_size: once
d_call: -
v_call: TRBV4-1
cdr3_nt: TGCGCCAGCAGCTTCCCGGGACTCCTCACAGATACGCAGTATTTT
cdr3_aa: CASSFPGLLTDTQYF

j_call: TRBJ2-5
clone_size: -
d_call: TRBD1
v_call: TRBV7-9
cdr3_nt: TGTGCCAGCAGATCGACAGGGTCCCAAGAGACCCAGTACTTC
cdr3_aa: CASRSTGSQETQYF

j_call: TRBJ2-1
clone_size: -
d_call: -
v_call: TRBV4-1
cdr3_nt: TGCGCCAGCAGCCAAGGCATGGTTCTGCGATACAATGAGCAGTTCTTC
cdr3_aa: CASSQGMVLRYNEQFF

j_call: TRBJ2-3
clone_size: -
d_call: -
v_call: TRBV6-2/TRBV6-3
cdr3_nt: TGTGCCAGCAGCCTCAGAGCGGGCCTACGCACAGATACGCAGTATTTT
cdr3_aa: CASSLRAGLRTDTQYF

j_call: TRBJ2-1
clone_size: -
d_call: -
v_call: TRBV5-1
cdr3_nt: TGCGCCAGCAGCTTCGGGCTAGCGAAGGTCAATGAGCAGTTCTTC
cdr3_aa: CASSFGLAKVNEQFF

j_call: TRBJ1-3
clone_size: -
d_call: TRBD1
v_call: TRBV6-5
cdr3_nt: TGTGCCAGCAGGGGACAGGGGAGGGGAAACACCATATATTTT
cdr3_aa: CASRGQGRGNTIYF

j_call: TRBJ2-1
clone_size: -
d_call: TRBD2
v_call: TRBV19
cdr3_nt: TGTGCCAGTAGTACACCTGGACTAGCGGGAGGGCATGAGCAGTTCTTC
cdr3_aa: CASSTPGLAGGHEQFF

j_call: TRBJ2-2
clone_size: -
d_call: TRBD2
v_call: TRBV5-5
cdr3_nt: TGTGCCAGCAGACCTAGCGGGAGTAGGGACACCGGGGAGCTGTTTTTT
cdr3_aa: CASRPSGSRDTGELFF

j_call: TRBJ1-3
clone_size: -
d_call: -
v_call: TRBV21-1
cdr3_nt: TGTGCCAGCAGCAAAGTTCTGGGACACCTAAGAAACACCATATATTTT
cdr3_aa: CASSKVLGHLRNTIYF

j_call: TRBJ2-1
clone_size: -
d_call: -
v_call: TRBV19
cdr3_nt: TGTGCCAGTAGTATCGGGGCCTACAATGAGCAGTTCTTC
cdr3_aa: CASSIGAYNEQFF

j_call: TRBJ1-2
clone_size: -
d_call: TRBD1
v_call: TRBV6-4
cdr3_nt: TGTGCCAGCAGTGAGCAGCCGGGACAGGGGGGAGGCTACACCTTC
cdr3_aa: CASSEQPGQGGGYTF

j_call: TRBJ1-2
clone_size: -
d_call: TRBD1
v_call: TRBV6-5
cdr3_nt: TGTGCCACCCACCCGACAGGGGGAGGGTATGGCTACACCTTC
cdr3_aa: CATHPTGGGYGYTF

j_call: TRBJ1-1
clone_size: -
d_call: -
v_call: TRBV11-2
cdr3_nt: TGTGCCAGCAGCTCGATCAGACACGAGTCTGAAGCTTTCTTT
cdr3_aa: CASSSIRHESEAFF

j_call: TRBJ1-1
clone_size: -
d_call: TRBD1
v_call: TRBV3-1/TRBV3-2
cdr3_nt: TGTGCCAGCAGCAGGGGGCGAGGGACTGAAGCTTTCTTT
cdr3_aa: CASSRGRGTEAFF